This T cell receptor (beta chain) was documented in a study of Graves' ophthalmopathy and Graves' hyperthyroidism. Amplification of the TCR beta CDR3 regions used RNA transcripts (as template). Second-round multiplex PCR followed a first-round RT-PCR using HTBI primers. TCRdb recomputed calls from the multiplex PCR reads with MiXCR, one row per CDR3 protein. The sample carries about 1.1 million distinct CDR3 sequences, about two fifths recorded once. Sequences were obtained from peripheral blood or thyroid tissue (not recorded which). The clonotype was recovered from an adult man with Graves' hyperthyroidism.

The CDR3 nucleotides read TGTGCCAGCAGTGAGGGTATCACTGAAGCTTTCTTT. Translating gives CASSEGITEAFF. The chain joins TRBV6-6 to TRBJ1-1; no definite D call. The V gene lost 5 bases and the J gene lost 4 bases, with 8 bases spanning the gap. The germline V gene encodes CDR1 MNHNY and CDR2 SVGAGI (reference sequence). This CDR3 is 12 amino acids long.